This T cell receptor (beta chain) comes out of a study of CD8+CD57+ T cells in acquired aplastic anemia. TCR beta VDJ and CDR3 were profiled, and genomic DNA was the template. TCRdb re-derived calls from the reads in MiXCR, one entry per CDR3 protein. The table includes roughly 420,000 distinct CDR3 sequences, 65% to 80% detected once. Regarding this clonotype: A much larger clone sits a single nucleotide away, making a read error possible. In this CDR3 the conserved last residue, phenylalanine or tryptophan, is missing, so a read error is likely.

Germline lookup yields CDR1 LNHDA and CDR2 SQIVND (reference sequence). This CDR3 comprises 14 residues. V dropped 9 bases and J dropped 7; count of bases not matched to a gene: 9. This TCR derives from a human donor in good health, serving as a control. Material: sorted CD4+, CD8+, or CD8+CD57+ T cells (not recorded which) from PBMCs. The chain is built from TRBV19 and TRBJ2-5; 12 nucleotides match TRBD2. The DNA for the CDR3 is TGTGCCAGCCGGACTAGCGGGGTTCAGGGGACCCAGTACCTC. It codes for CASRTSGVQGTQYL.